The 14 T cell receptor beta chains reported below all come from one sample, sequenced in a study of cytomegalovirus exposure and HLA in healthy donors. The PCR was carried out with 60 Vbeta primers and 13 Jbeta primers. Sequenced by immunoSEQ multiplex PCR; TCRdb stores in-frame clones only, minus some. This listing includes 75,000 to 100,000 clones. Sequenced: PBMCs. The origin of the receptors is a woman in her sixties in good health and CMV-seronegative.

The rearrangement links TRBV5-1 to TRBJ2-3, with D maybe TRBD2 (6 bases). V lost 4 bases and J 1 base, leaving 13 bases between the germline ends. Germline V CDR1 and CDR2: SGHRS, YFSETQ. This CDR3 spans 15 amino acids. The CDR3 DNA reads as TGCGCCAGCAGCGAGAGTGCTAGCGGCACAGATACGCAGTATTTT. Residues: CASSESASGTDTQYF.

The chain has TRBV7-9 and TRBJ2-1, with a weak D call TRBD2 (5 bases). The germline V and J ends were trimmed by 1 base and 1 base, with 8 bases remaining between them. The CDR3 covers 15 residues. Germline V lookup: CDR1 SEHNR, CDR2 FQNEAQ (reference sequence). CDR3 nucleotides: TGTGCCAGCAGCTTAGGGGCGGGTTCCTACAATGAGCAGTTCTTC. Encoded protein: CASSLGAGSYNEQFF.

This chain links TRBV4-1 with TRBJ2-7; 10 bases are a match to TRBD1. Germline CDR1 MGHRA, CDR2 YSYEKL. The CDR3 totals 13 residues. The V segment lost 4 bases and the J segment 5 bases; nucleotides outside the gene matches: 2. This chain's CDR3 is CASSRQGANEQYF. As DNA, the CDR3 is TGCGCCAGCAGCCGACAGGGGGCCAACGAGCAGTACTTC.

In DNA, the CDR3 is TGCGCCAGCAGCCAGGAGGGGCAGGCACCTGGAAACACCATATATTTT. Translation: CASSQEGQAPGNTIYF. The chain joins TRBV4-1 to TRBJ1-3; D is perhaps TRBD1 (5 bases). The CDR3 extends over 16 amino acids. CDR1 and CDR2 from the germline V gene are MGHRA and YSYEKL. V lost 3 bases and J lost 2, with 14 bases in between.

The rearrangement joins TRBV28 to TRBJ2-5; 9 bases are shared with TRBD2. The CDR3 contains 16 residues. J lost 5 bases, V lost 4 bases, and 11 bases had no gene match. CDR1 is MDHEN, CDR2 SYDVKM, per germline. Written as DNA, the CDR3 is TGTGCCAGCAGTTCGACGGCTAGCGGGGAAAGGGAGACCCAGTACTTC. This sequence encodes CASSSTASGERETQYF.

The chain uses TRBV5-6 and TRBJ2-7; 7 bases fit TRBD2. The CDR3 is 16 residues long. Germline V gene sequence: CDR1 SGHDT, CDR2 YYEEEE. With V trimmed by 1 base and J by 0 bases, 7 bases remained unmatched. DNA of the CDR3: TGTGCCAGCAGCTTGTTCCAGCGGGGTAGCTCCTACGAGCAGTACTTC. It codes for CASSLFQRGSSYEQYF. The complete variable domain, with remaining parts taken from reference TRBV5-6 and TRBJ2-7, reads DAGVTQSPTHLIKTRGQQVTLRCSPKSGHDTVSWYQQALGQGPQFIFQYYEEEERQRGNFPDRFSGHQFPNYSSELNVNALLLGDSALYLCASSLFQRGSSYEQYFGPGTRLTVT.

The CDR3 bases are TGTGCCAGCAACCCTGACATTCAGCCCCAGCATTTT. Translating gives CASNPDIQPQHF. V and J are TRBV28 and TRBJ1-5; D not resolved. Trimming took off 7 bases at V and 6 bases at J, with 10 bases between the two ends. Germline V CDR1 and CDR2: MDHEN, SYDVKM. This CDR3 has 12 amino acids.

The CDR3 here is CAQTREDPSRELFF. In DNA, the CDR3 is TGCGCTCAGACGCGGGAGGATCCGTCCCGGGAGCTGTTTTTT. The chain carries TRBV5-1 and TRBJ2-2; 8 nucleotides agree with TRBD2. The CDR3 is made up of 14 amino acids. Looked up from germline, CDR1 is SGHRS and CDR2 is YFSETQ. The variable domain in full, with the rest retrieved from reference TRBV5-1 and TRBJ2-2, is KAGVTQTPRYLIKTRGQQVTLSCSPISGHRSVSWYQQTPGQGLQFLFEYFSETQRNKGNFPGRFSGRQFSNSRSEMNVSTLELGDSALYLCAQTREDPSRELFFGEGSRLTVL.

The chain recombines TRBV11-2 with TRBJ2-1; 8 bases are a match to TRBD2. The CDR3 runs 16 residues. From germline, CDR1 is SGHAT and CDR2 FQNNGV. After removal of 0 bases from V and 9 bases from J, the junction contained 10 bases not matched to a gene. The CDR3 region is CASSLDGPSGSGEQFF. The CDR3 region has the DNA TGTGCCAGCAGCTTAGATGGGCCTAGCGGGTCTGGTGAGCAGTTCTTC.

This sequence joins TRBV18 and TRBJ2-7, with D possibly being TRBD2 (6 bases). Germline values: CDR1 KGHSH, CDR2 LQKENI. The CDR3 loop spans 14 amino acids. The V end was cut by 6 bases, the J end by 4 bases, with 16 bases between. The chain's CDR3 is CASSPTREVYEQYF. CDR3 nucleotides: TGTGCCAGCTCGCCCACCAGGGAGGTATACGAGCAGTACTTC.

V is TRBV23-1 and J is TRBJ1-5; a possible D gene is TRBD1 (5 bases). TRBV23-1 is annotated as an ORF whose role is uncertain. The CDR3 spans 17 residues. V shed 4 bases and J shed 0 bases, with 16 bases lying between them. The CDR3 sequence: CASSRGRLNYSNQPQHF. CDR3 DNA: TGCGCCAGCAGTCGGGGGAGGCTCAACTATAGCAATCAGCCCCAGCATTTT.

The J gene is TRBJ2-2, the V gene TRBV18; 9 bases map to TRBD1. CDR1 is KGHSH and CDR2 is LQKENI in the germline V gene. The CDR3 totals 18 residues. Unmatched junction bases numbered 13, after V lost 3 bases and J lost 5 bases. CDR3 sequence reads: CASSPLPTGQGTTGELFF. The CDR3 coding sequence is TGTGCCAGCTCACCGCTTCCTACAGGACAGGGGACGACCGGGGAGCTGTTTTTT.

J is TRBJ1-2 and V is TRBV19; 9 bases line up with TRBD1. The V segment lost 3 bases and the J segment 7 bases; nucleotides outside the gene matches: 9. The germline V gene encodes CDR1 LNHDA and CDR2 SQIVND (reference sequence). The CDR3 is made up of 15 amino acids. CDR3 coding DNA: TGTGCCAGTAGTATTGGGACAGGGAATTGGGTTGGCTACACCTTC. As protein: CASSIGTGNWVGYTF. Together with reference TRBV19 and TRBJ1-2, the CDR3 gives the full variable domain: DGGITQSPKYLFRKEGQNVTLSCEQNLNHDAMYWYRQDPGQGLRLIYYSQIVNDFQKGDIAEGYSVSREKKESFPLTVTSAQKNPTAFYLCASSIGTGNWVGYTFGSGTRLTVV.

The chain uses TRBV5-8 and TRBJ2-1; D possibly corresponds to TRBD1 (5 bases). Per the germline V gene, CDR1 is SGHTS and CDR2 is YDEGEE. Trimming shortened V by 1 base and J by 4 bases, and 12 bases separated the two germline ends. The CDR3 has 15 amino acids. CDR3 coding DNA: TGTGCCAGCAGCTTGCAGGGTAAAGGGTACAATGAGCAGTTCTTC. Residues: CASSLQGKGYNEQFF.